This T cell receptor beta chain was documented in a study of blood T cell repertoires in COVID-19 (dated by TCRdb to the early 2020s). At the level of the whole study: Samples from collaborators originated in the United States, Italy and Spain and spanned both the acute and convalescent phases of COVID-19. The material from the prospective study consisted of cDNA or gDNA derived from T cells, B-cell-depleted T cells, or PBMCs. Subjects who had been exposed to COVID-19, were actively infected with it, or had recovered from it provided the deeply sampled blood TCRbeta repertoires that made up the dataset. The repertoires were released in a freely available public database intended as a resource for research on the immune response to SARS-CoV-2. Samples were obtained from the ongoing ImmuneRACE study (first 160 participants) and from 1,200 or so subjects provided by 6 global collaborators. Sample metadata almost always included a de-identified subject ID, COVID-19 status, age in years and sex. Where available, HLA class I and class II types were taken from metadata supplied by the sample provider and were not determined by assay-based typing.

Results the study describes overall, beyond this receptor: How much clinical and demographic metadata was included differed by source and by participant, and the metadata was provided uncurated.

Collaborating institutions collected whole blood in K2EDTA tubes following their own protocols. For TCRbeta analysis, collaborator samples were shipped as frozen whole blood, as isolated PBMCs, or as DNA extracted from either sample type. TCRbeta CDR3 regions were amplified from genomic DNA by means of the immunoSEQ Assay, a bias-controlled multiplex PCR. In the authors' own workflow: Nucleated cell counts per sample were estimated from amplification of reference gene primers within the assay. To quantify the absolute abundance of each unique TCRbeta CDR3 rearrangement, sequence reads were collapsed and filtered. Productive Simpson clonality was computed per sample as the square root of Simpson's diversity index over productive rearrangements. The source is immuneACCESS, and TCRdb retained only in-frame sequences with V and J called. Part of the clones is not carried over; for the studies checked, unresolved V genes explain less than half of this, and the remainder is unexplained. V, J and clone size are those of that table, while D and trimming were read from the DNA. This sample gives 100,000 to 150,000 clones in total; approximately 80% of them show up just once. Around 25% of the sample is in the top ten clones.

A remark on this clone: Its antigen is not yet known. No clone much larger than this one lies a single base away; base qualities are absent.

Sequenced material: peripheral blood. The source of this sequence is a human donor in a cohort sampled during active COVID-19.

The base sequence is TGTGCCAGCAGTTTCAGTGGGTCAGCCAGGGCTTTCTTT. This is translated as CASSFSGSARAFF. The rearrangement combines TRBV12-3 or TRBV12-4 with TRBJ1-1, with the D gene not clear enough to name. V is cut by 3 bases and J by 11 bases, and the space between the germline ends is 16 bases. The CDR3 measures 13 amino acids from cysteine to phenylalanine. The kept DNA is CDR3 alone, 39 bases in frame from the first base.